Included here is one T cell receptor beta chain sequence, with context. J was trimmed by 6 bases and V by 4 bases; bases with no gene match: 7. The CDR3 consists of 15 residues. Germline V gene sequence: CDR1 MDHEN, CDR2 SYDVKM. This entry is derived from a study of blood T cell repertoires in COVID-19. Overall study: COVID-19 samples collected from the United States, Italy and Spain covered acute and convalescent phases. Sources were T cells, B-cell-depleted T cells, or PBMCs; the material itself was cDNA or gDNA.

As originally analysed: Estimated nucleated cell counts came from reference gene primer amplification. Here immunoSEQ multiplex PCR was the method, and the copy in TCRdb shows in-frame clones only, minus some. V and J calls and clone size follow that table, whereas D and trimming were derived from the DNA. The table has 150,000 to 200,000 clones, 70% to 90% seen once. The chain links TRBV28 to TRBJ2-4; 9 nucleotides align to TRBD2. The specimen sequenced was peripheral blood. This receptor was taken from a man between 18 and 29 years old with acute or convalescent COVID-19. Here the CDR3 DNA reads TGTGCCAGCAGTTCGCAAAAAGCGGGGGGAAACATTCAGTACTTC. Its translation is CASSSQKAGGNIQYF.